This T cell receptor (beta chain) was documented in a study of cytomegalovirus exposure and HLA in healthy donors (dated by TCRdb to 2017 to 2019). For context, the study as a whole: A later analysis indicated that the roughly 130 validation repertoires were generated on the platform also employed for the 700 or so repertoires of the first cohort. The study was designed to test whether signatures of past pathogen exposure could be identified by cataloging public T cell receptors. In addition to the first cohort of 666 subjects, a separate validation cohort of 120 different subjects was used. The study combined high-throughput TCR immunosequencing, statistical association of individual TCRs with disease status, and machine learning to predict cytomegalovirus infection status. Here is what the overall study found, with its caveats: A later analysis lacked HLA typing for the validation cohort, so it scored co-occurrence in that cohort across all 120 repertoires. According to the authors, the approach could potentially be generalized to other disease states and immunological phenotypes. The study listed 150 to 200 TCR beta chains as associated with cytomegalovirus. Of the cluster scores, 85% to 95% were above 0 in a later analysis, which found that TCRs clustered in the first cohort also tended to co-occur in the roughly 130 validation repertoires. Cytomegalovirus status was reported to be diagnosed by the classifier with high specificity and sensitivity in both the original and validation cohorts. In vitro tests confirmed that three of the cytomegalovirus-associated TCR beta chains recognize cytomegalovirus antigens. While some public TCRs were present in many individuals, most TCR sequences turned up only very rarely across donors.

The library came from the immunoSEQ multiplex PCR assay. The paper's data handling went like this. To diagnose cytomegalovirus status from the catalog of TCR beta chain sequences, a statistical classification framework was built. Entries here come from immuneACCESS through TCRdb and include only in-frame sequences with V and J called. Some clones fail to appear in such tables; in the studies checked, an unresolved V gene covers under half of the shortfall, and the cause of the remainder is unknown. The DNA gave D and trimming, while V, J and clone size come from that table. Here the sample has about 110,000 clones; around 89% occur a single time. Clones ranked in the top ten supply around 1.9% of the sample. Separate from the roughly 650-subject first cohort, the validation cohort of about 120 subjects was the group to which the donors belonged. Comment on this clone: The clone's antigen remains unknown. There are no base qualities to consult, and no much larger clone falls within one base.

The CDR3 sequence holds 15 residues, the cysteine and phenylalanine included. Only the CDR3 DNA is retained, 45 bases long and in frame from the first base. The germline V end is reduced by 6 bases and the J end by 4 bases; junction bases left unmatched: 9. Based on the germline V gene (reference sequence), the CDR1 and CDR2 sequences are MNHEY and SMNVEV. The receptor's source is a woman in her late teens or twenties in good health and CMV-seropositive. Recombination linked TRBV27 to TRBJ2-5, and 9 junction bases match TRBD2. Material for sequencing was PBMCs. The CDR3 protein sequence reads: CASSVSSGGSETQYF. The DNA reads TGTGCCAGCAGCGTCTCCAGCGGGGGGTCAGAGACCCAGTACTTC.